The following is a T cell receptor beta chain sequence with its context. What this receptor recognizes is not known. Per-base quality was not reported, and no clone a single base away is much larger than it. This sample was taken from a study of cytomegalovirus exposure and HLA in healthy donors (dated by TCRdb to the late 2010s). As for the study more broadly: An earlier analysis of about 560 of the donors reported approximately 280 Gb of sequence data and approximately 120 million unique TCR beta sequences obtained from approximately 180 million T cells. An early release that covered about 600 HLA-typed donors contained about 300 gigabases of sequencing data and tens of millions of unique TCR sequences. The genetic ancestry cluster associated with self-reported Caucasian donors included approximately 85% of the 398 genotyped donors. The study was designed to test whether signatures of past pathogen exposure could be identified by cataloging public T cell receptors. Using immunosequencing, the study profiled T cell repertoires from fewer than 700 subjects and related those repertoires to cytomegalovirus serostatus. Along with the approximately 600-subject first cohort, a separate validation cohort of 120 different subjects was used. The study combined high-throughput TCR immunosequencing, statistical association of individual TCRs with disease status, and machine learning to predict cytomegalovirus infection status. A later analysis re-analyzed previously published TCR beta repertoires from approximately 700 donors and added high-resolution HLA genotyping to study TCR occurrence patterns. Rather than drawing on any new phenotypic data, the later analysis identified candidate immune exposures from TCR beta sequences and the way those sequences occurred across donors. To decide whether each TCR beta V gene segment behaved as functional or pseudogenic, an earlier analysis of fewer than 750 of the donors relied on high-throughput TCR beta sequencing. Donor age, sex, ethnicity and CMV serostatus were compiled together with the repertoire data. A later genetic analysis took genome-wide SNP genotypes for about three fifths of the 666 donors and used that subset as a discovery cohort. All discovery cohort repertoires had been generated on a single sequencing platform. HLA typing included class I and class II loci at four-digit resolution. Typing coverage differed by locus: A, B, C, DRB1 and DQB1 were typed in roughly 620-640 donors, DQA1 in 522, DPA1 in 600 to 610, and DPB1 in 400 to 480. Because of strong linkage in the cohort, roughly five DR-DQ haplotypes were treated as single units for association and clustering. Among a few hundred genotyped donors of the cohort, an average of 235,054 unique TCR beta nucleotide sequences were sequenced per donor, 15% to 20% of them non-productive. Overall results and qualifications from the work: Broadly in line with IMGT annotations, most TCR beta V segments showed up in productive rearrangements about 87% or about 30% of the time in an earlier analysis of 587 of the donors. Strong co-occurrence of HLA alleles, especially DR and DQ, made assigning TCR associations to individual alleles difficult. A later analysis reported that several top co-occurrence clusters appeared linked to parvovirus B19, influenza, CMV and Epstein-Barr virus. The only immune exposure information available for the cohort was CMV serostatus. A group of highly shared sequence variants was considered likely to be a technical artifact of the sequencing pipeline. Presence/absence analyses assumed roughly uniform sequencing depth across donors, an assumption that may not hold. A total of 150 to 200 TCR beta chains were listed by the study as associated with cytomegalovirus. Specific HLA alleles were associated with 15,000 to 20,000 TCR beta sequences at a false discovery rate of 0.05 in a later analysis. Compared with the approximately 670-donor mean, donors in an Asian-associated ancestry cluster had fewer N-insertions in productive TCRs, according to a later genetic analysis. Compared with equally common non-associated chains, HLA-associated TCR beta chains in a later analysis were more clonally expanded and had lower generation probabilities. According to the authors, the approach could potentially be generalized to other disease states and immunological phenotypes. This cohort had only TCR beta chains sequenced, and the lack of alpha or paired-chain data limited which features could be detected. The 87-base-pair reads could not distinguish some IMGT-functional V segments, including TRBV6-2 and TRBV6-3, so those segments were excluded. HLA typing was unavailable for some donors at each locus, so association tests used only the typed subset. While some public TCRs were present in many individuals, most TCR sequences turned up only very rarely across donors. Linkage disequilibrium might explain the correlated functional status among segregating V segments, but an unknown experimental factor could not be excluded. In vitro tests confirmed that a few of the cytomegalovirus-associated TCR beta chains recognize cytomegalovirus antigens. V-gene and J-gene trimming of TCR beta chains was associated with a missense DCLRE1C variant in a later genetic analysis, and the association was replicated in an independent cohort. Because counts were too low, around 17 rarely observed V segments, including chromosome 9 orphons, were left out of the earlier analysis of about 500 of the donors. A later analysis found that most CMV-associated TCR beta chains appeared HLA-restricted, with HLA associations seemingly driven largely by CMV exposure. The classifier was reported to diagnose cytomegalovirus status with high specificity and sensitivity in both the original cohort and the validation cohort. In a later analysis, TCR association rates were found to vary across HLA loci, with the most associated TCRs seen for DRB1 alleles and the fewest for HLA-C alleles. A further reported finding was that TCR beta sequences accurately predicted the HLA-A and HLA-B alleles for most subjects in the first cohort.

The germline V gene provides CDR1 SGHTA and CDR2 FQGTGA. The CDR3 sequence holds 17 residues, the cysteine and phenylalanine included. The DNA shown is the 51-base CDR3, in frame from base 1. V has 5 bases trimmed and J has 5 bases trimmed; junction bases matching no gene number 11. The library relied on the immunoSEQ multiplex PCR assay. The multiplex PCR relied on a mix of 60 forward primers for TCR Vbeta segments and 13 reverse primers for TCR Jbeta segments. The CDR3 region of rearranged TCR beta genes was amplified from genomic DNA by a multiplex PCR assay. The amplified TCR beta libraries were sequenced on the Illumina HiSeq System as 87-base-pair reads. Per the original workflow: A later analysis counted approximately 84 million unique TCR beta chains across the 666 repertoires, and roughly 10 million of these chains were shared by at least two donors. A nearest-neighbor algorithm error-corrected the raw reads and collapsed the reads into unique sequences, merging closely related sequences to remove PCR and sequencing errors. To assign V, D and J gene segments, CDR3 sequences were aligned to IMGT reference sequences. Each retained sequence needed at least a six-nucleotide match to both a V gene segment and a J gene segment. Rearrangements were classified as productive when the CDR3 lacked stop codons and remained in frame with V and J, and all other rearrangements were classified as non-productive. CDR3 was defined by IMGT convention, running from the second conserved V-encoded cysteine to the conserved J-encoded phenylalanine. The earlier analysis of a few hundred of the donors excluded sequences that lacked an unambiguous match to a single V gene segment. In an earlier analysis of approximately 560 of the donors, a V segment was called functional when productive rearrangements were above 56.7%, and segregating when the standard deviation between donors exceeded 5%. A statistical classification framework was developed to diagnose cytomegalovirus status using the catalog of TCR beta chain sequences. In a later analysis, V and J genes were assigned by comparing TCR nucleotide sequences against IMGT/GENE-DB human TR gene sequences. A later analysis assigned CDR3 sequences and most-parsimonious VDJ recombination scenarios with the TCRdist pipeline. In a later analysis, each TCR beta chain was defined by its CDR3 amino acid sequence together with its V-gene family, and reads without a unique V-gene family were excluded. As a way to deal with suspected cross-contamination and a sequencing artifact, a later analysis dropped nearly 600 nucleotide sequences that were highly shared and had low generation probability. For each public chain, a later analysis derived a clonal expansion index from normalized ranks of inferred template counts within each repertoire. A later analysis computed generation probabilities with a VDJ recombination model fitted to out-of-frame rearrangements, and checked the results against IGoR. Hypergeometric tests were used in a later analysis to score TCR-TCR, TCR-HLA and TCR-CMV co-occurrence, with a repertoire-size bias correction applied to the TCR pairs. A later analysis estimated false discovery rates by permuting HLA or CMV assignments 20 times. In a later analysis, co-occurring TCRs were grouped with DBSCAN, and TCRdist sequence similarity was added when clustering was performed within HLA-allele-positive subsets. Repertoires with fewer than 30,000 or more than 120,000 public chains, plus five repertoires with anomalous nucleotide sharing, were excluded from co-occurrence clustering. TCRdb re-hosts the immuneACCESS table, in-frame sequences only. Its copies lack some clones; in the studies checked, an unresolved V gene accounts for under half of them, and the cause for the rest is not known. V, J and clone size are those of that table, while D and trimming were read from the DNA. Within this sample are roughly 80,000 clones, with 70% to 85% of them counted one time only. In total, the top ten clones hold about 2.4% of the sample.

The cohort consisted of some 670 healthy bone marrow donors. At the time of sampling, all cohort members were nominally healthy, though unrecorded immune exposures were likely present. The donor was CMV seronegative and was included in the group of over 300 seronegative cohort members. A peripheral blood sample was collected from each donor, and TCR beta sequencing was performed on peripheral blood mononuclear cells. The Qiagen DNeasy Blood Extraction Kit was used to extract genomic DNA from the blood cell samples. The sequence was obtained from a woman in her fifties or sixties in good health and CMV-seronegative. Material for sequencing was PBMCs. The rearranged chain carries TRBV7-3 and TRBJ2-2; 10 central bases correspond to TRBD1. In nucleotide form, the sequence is TGTGCCAGCAGCCCAGGGGGGACAGGGGATTGGACCGGGGAGCTGTTTTTT. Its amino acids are CASSPGGTGDWTGELFF.